The 22 T cell receptor beta chains below were found in one sample sequenced in a study of cytomegalovirus exposure and HLA in healthy donors. Amplification used 60 Vbeta primers and 13 Jbeta primers. Libraries were prepared by immunoSEQ multiplex PCR; TCRdb keeps only in-frame clonotypes and omits some of them. The sample gives under 200,000 clones, 60% to 80% of which show up once; over 2% is in the top ten. The sample taken for sequencing was PBMCs. The receptors here all came from a man between 60 and 75 years old in good health and CMV-seronegative.

The rearrangement links TRBV5-8 to TRBJ1-5; D remains unclear. CDR3 length: 14 amino acids. The V end was cut by 1 base, the J end by 2 bases, with 7 bases between. CDR1 and CDR2 from the germline V gene are SGHTS and YDEGEE. CDR3 protein: CASSLPIRNQPQHF. In nucleotides, the CDR3 is TGTGCCAGCAGCTTGCCTATTCGCAATCAGCCCCAGCATTTT.

This sequence joins TRBV6-6 and TRBJ1-1, with D possibly TRBD1 on 5 matching bases. The germline V gene encodes CDR1 MNHNY and CDR2 SVGAGI (reference sequence). Between the trimmed V and J ends, which lost 6 bases and 6 bases, there was a span of 20 bases. This CDR3 has 15 amino acids. CDR3 bases: TGTGCCAGCAGCGCCGGACGTCCGGGGGGGTCTGAAGCTTTCTTT. Amino acids: CASSAGRPGGSEAFF.

As regards this clone: Its ends do not fully match the called genes, so a read error is possible. This chain joins TRBV7-2 and TRBJ1-5; D is undetermined. Per the germline V gene, CDR1 is SGHTA and CDR2 is FQGNSA. The CDR3 spans 12 residues. The CDR3 DNA is TGTGCCAGCAATAAGGCGGATCAGCCCCAGAATTTT. This encodes CASNKADQPQNF.

The CDR3 region is CSVREKGSGGTYEQYF. CDR3 in DNA: TGCAGCGTTAGGGAAAAGGGGAGCGGGGGAACCTACGAGCAGTACTTC. This chain links TRBV29-1 with TRBJ2-7, with 8 nucleotides matching TRBD2. In germline, CDR1 is SQVTM, CDR2 ANQGSEA. This CDR3 is built from 16 residues. J lost 2 bases, V lost 5 bases, and 14 bases had no gene match.

This clone was seen once. The chain uses TRBV28 and TRBJ1-2, with D maybe TRBD1 (5 bases). The V gene lost 6 bases and the J gene lost 5 bases, with 10 bases spanning the gap. CDR1 is MDHEN and CDR2 is SYDVKM in the germline V gene. The CDR3 runs to 12 residues. The CDR3 protein is CASRSPGYGYTF. The CDR3 coding sequence is TGTGCCAGCAGGAGCCCAGGGTATGGCTACACCTTC.

This clone was observed a handful of times. The V call is TRBV5-6, the J call TRBJ2-7; tentatively, D is TRBD1 (5 bases). Trimming removed 4 bases at V and 3 bases at J, with 11 bases between. The CDR3 totals 13 residues. The germline V gene encodes CDR1 SGHDT and CDR2 YYEEEE. The CDR3 reads CASSTAGFYEQYF. CDR3 sequence (DNA): TGTGCCAGCAGCACGGCAGGGTTCTACGAGCAGTACTTC.

The chain joins TRBV28 to TRBJ2-3; D not resolved. The germline V gene has CDR1 MDHEN and CDR2 SYDVKM. The CDR3 spans 13 residues. Trimming cost V 3 bases and J 2 bases, with 6 bases left between them. CDR3 in amino acids: CASSFPSTDTQYF. CDR3 coding DNA: TGTGCCAGCAGTTTCCCATCCACAGATACGCAGTATTTT.

The genes are TRBV5-4 and TRBJ2-7; perhaps TRBD2 as D (5 bases). This CDR3 comprises 13 residues. Trimming removed 1 base at V and 5 bases at J, with 10 bases between. Germline CDR1 reads SGHNT; CDR2 reads YYREEE (reference sequence). For the CDR3, the DNA is TGTGCCAGCAGCTTGCGGGGAATCGACGAGCAGTACTTC. It translates to CASSLRGIDEQYF.

The rearrangement uses TRBV30 and TRBJ2-1, with D perhaps TRBD2 (5 bases). CDR1 GTSNPN and CDR2 SVGIG come from the germline V gene (reference sequence). V gave up 5 bases and J gave up 7 bases, with 9 bases separating them. CDR3 length: 11 residues. The CDR3 nucleotides read TGTGCCTGGGCCCGGGGTAATGAGCAGTTCTTC. Residues: CAWARGNEQFF. The complete variable domain, with remaining parts taken from reference TRBV30 and TRBJ2-1, reads SQTIHQWPATLVQPVGSPLSLECTVEGTSNPNLYWYRQAAGRGLQLLFYSVGIGQISSEVPQNLSASRPQDRQFILSSKKLLLSDSGFYLCAWARGNEQFFGPGTRLTVL.

The chain combines TRBV5-8 with TRBJ2-1, with 11 bases identical to TRBD2. The CDR3 is 15 amino acids. The germline V gene has CDR1 SGHTS and CDR2 YDEGEE. V lost 3 bases and J lost 9; bases outside the gene matches: 8. CDR3 sequence (DNA): TGTGCCAGCAGCTCCCTACTGGGACTAGCGGCTGAGCAGTTCTTC. Protein product: CASSSLLGLAAEQFF.

This chain joins TRBV15 and TRBJ1-2, with D possibly matching TRBD1 (6 bases). CDR1 is LNHNV and CDR2 is YYDKDF in the germline V gene (reference sequence). Trimming took 0 bases from V and 4 from J, leaving 12 bases between them. The CDR3 consists of 15 residues. CDR3: CATSREAAGAYGYTF. DNA for the CDR3: TGTGCCACCAGCAGAGAGGCGGCGGGGGCCTATGGCTACACCTTC.

V and J are TRBV19 and TRBJ2-2, with 10 bases fitting TRBD2. Trimming took 6 bases from V and 7 from J; bases not matched to a gene: 8. The germline CDR1 and CDR2 sequences are LNHDA and SQIVND (reference sequence). This CDR3 is built from 15 residues. CDR3 nucleotide sequence: TGTGCCAGTAGCGTGCTAGCGGGAGCAATCGGGGAGCTGTTTTTT. Its protein product is CASSVLAGAIGELFF. Full variable domain (remainder filled in from reference TRBV19 and TRBJ2-2): DGGITQSPKYLFRKEGQNVTLSCEQNLNHDAMYWYRQDPGQGLRLIYYSQIVNDFQKGDIAEGYSVSREKKESFPLTVTSAQKNPTAFYLCASSVLAGAIGELFFGEGSRLTVL.

The chain is built from TRBV28 and TRBJ2-1, with a possible D match to TRBD2 (6 bases). The germline gives CDR1 MDHEN, CDR2 SYDVKM. CDR3 length: 18 residues. Trimming left V 6 bases short and J 7 bases short, with 28 bases between. The CDR3 protein is CASSRGLRTGSPRNEQFF. The CDR3 bases are TGTGCCAGCAGCCGGGGTCTCCGTACCGGGAGCCCCCGGAATGAGCAGTTCTTC. Filled out from reference TRBV28 and TRBJ2-1, the complete variable domain reads DVKVTQSSRYLVKRTGEKVFLECVQDMDHENMFWYRQDPGLGLRLIYFSYDVKMKEKGDIPEGYSVSREKKERFSLILESASTNQTSMYLCASSRGLRTGSPRNEQFFGPGTRLTVL.

This chain uses TRBV5-6 with TRBJ1-1, with D uncertain. V lost 1 base and J 2 bases, leaving 24 bases between the germline ends. The CDR3 sequence is 19 residues long. Germline lookup yields CDR1 SGHDT and CDR2 YYEEEE. Here the CDR3 DNA reads TGTGCCAGCAGCTTGTCTCTAAGCCTTCGGGCAGGACTTAACACTGAAGCTTTCTTT. Its translation: CASSLSLSLRAGLNTEAFF.

The rearrangement joins TRBV6-1 to TRBJ1-4; 8 positions match TRBD1. V lost 6 bases, J lost 9 bases, and 9 bases stayed unmatched. This CDR3 contains 14 residues. Germline V gene data show CDR1 as MNHNS and CDR2 as SASEGT. CDR3 nucleotide sequence: TGTGCCAGCAGCCTGGACAGGGAGAGTCAAAAACTGTTTTTT. This gives the protein CASSLDRESQKLFF.

For this clone: Sequence at one end of the junction differs from germline and may be a read error. This chain joins TRBV7-9 and TRBJ1-1, with D hard to call. The germline V gene encodes CDR1 SEHNR and CDR2 FQNEAQ (reference sequence). This CDR3 has 12 amino acids. The CDR3 sequence: CSSSLDTNEAFF. DNA for the CDR3: TGTTCCAGCAGCTTAGACACAAATGAAGCTTTCTTT.

The chain links TRBV30 to TRBJ2-1; D is unresolved. The CDR3 runs to 15 residues. Germline V gene sequence: CDR1 GTSNPN, CDR2 SVGIG (reference sequence). Trimming cost V 2 bases and J 6 bases, with 17 bases left between them. In nucleotides, the CDR3 is TGTGCCTGGAGTCAAGACGTTCTAGGATCCAATGAGCAGTTCTTC. Its protein is CAWSQDVLGSNEQFF.

The chain employs TRBV25-1 and TRBJ1-2; D is unresolved. Germline loops: CDR1 MGHDK, CDR2 SYGVNS. Trimming shortened V by 6 bases and J by 4 bases, and 15 bases separated the two germline ends. The CDR3 covers 14 residues. For the CDR3, the DNA is TGTGCCAGCAGGGCGGGCTCACGAGGCTATGGCTACACCTTC. Protein: CASRAGSRGYGYTF.

The V gene is TRBV14, the J gene TRBJ2-3; 7 nucleotides align to TRBD2. CDR1 is SGHDN and CDR2 is FVKESK in the germline V gene. The CDR3 totals 16 residues. J gave up 10 bases and V 2 bases, and 15 bases lay outside the gene matches. The CDR3 here is CASSQQRDPAFGAQYF. In DNA, the CDR3 is TGTGCCAGCAGCCAACAGCGGGATCCGGCCTTTGGGGCGCAGTATTTT.

The rearrangement links TRBV14 to TRBJ2-1; unclear D gene. The CDR3 runs 14 residues. V lost 3 bases and J lost 7, with 13 bases in between. Germline-derived CDR1 and CDR2 are SGHDN and FVKESK. CDR3 in amino acids: CASSHMGVTNEQFF. The CDR3 bases are TGTGCCAGCAGCCATATGGGTGTGACAAATGAGCAGTTCTTC.

This chain joins TRBV19 and TRBJ2-5; 11 bases match TRBD2. This CDR3 has 12 amino acids. Germline loops: CDR1 LNHDA, CDR2 SQIVND (reference sequence). The junction had 2 bases not matched to a gene; V was cut back by 10 bases and J by 4 bases. The CDR3 DNA follows: TGTGCCACTGGGACTAGCGGAGAGACCCAGTACTTC. It specifies CATGTSGETQYF.

This sequence joins TRBV7-8 and TRBJ2-7; TRBD1 might be the D (6 bases). The CDR3 spans 15 residues. Trimming removed 6 bases from V and 4 bases from J, with 19 bases in between. Per the germline V gene, CDR1 is SGHVS and CDR2 is FQNEAQ. CDR3 sequence reads: CASREEQGIGYEQYF. The CDR3, as DNA: TGTGCCAGCAGGGAAGAACAGGGAATTGGGTACGAGCAGTACTTC.